Listed below are T cell receptor beta chains from one sample, sequenced in a study of cytomegalovirus exposure and HLA in healthy donors. Sequenced by immunoSEQ multiplex PCR; TCRdb stores in-frame clones only, minus some. Of 150,000 to 200,000 clones in the sample, 70% to 80% were seen once. Sequenced sample: PBMCs. Receptor source: a woman aged 45-59 years in good health and CMV-seronegative. Both conserved end residues are part of each CDR3. Fields, in order: J gene, V gene, D gene, clone size, CDR3 protein, CDR3 DNA. D genes are given only for firm matches. For some rows the clone size is stated as once, few or many, or as a class when expanded; others skip it.

J: TRBJ2-7
V: TRBV5-6
D: TRBD2
size: NA
CDR3: CASSSLAGEPNEQYF
DNA: TGTGCCAGCAGCTCACTAGCGGGAGAACCGAACGAGCAGTACTTC

J: TRBJ1-1
V: TRBV29-1
D: TRBD1
size: NA
CDR3: CSVEGYLGQGVNTEAFF
DNA: TGCAGCGTTGAGGGTTATCTTGGACAGGGGGTCAACACTGAAGCTTTCTTT

J: TRBJ1-3
V: TRBV19
D: TRBD1
size: NA
CDR3: CASRDRSGNTIYF
DNA: TGTGCCAGTAGGGACAGGTCTGGAAACACCATATATTTT

J: TRBJ2-7
V: TRBV11-1
D: NA
size: NA
CDR3: CASSPIKGILADEQYF
DNA: TGTGCCAGCAGCCCCATAAAGGGGATCCTCGCTGACGAGCAGTACTTC

J: TRBJ1-2
V: TRBV11-2
D: TRBD1
size: NA
CDR3: CASSLDGGRGLGYTF
DNA: TGTGCCAGCAGCTTAGATGGCGGCAGGGGGCTTGGCTACACCTTC

J: TRBJ2-1
V: TRBV11-2
D: NA
size: few
CDR3: CASSLGSSYNEQFF
DNA: TGTGCCAGCAGCTTAGGCAGTTCCTACAATGAGCAGTTCTTC

J: TRBJ2-7
V: TRBV18
D: NA
size: NA
CDR3: CASSLPQSYEQYF
DNA: TGTGCCAGCTCACTCCCACAGAGCTACGAGCAGTACTTC

J: TRBJ1-1
V: TRBV9
D: NA
size: once
CDR3: CASSVVGQGNTEAFF
DNA: TGTGCCAGCAGCGTAGTCGGGCAGGGGAACACTGAAGCTTTCTTT

J: TRBJ1-1
V: TRBV9
D: NA
size: few
CDR3: CASSVAQNTEAFF
DNA: TGTGCCAGCAGCGTAGCACAGAACACTGAAGCTTTCTTT

J: TRBJ1-5
V: TRBV7-3
D: NA
size: NA
CDR3: CASSPFHQPQHF
DNA: TGTGCCAGCAGCCCCTTCCATCAGCCCCAGCATTTT

J: TRBJ2-3
V: TRBV9
D: NA
size: NA
CDR3: CANSVEGGGPSDTQYF
DNA: TGTGCCAACAGCGTAGAAGGGGGAGGGCCCTCAGATACGCAGTATTTT

J: TRBJ2-2
V: TRBV7-2
D: NA
size: NA
CDR3: CASSLVRGTGELFF
DNA: TGTGCCAGCAGCTTAGTAAGAGGAACCGGGGAGCTGTTTTTT

J: TRBJ2-1
V: TRBV6-5
D: TRBD1
size: NA
CDR3: CASSYSRDSLGEQFF
DNA: TGTGCCAGCAGTTACTCGAGGGACAGTCTGGGCGAGCAGTTCTTC

J: TRBJ2-2
V: TRBV7-3
D: TRBD1
size: NA
CDR3: CASSLAGGNTGELFF
DNA: TGTGCCAGCAGCTTAGCAGGGGGCAACACCGGGGAGCTGTTTTTT

J: TRBJ2-2
V: TRBV4-3
D: NA
size: NA
CDR3: CASSQVNWGANTGELFF
DNA: TGCGCCAGCAGCCAAGTGAATTGGGGCGCGAACACCGGGGAGCTGTTTTTT

J: TRBJ2-7
V: TRBV4-2
D: NA
size: NA
CDR3: CASSQGAESYEQYF
DNA: TGTGCCAGCAGCCAGGGGGCTGAGTCGTACGAGCAGTACTTC

J: TRBJ1-1
V: TRBV7-2
D: NA
size: NA
CDR3: CASSLGANTEAFF
DNA: TGTGCCAGCAGCTTGGGGGCGAACACTGAAGCTTTCTTT

J: TRBJ1-5
V: TRBV7-2
D: TRBD1
size: NA
CDR3: CASSLPPGTGGNQPQHF
DNA: TGTGCCAGCAGCTTACCCCCCGGGACAGGGGGCAATCAGCCCCAGCATTTT

J: TRBJ2-1
V: TRBV9
D: TRBD2
size: NA
CDR3: CASGGGAQFF
DNA: TGTGCCTCCGGCGGGGGTGCCCAGTTCTTC

J: TRBJ2-5
V: TRBV30
D: TRBD1
size: once
CDR3: CAWSVQQGVRETQYF
DNA: TGTGCCTGGAGTGTACAACAGGGGGTCCGAGAGACCCAGTACTTC

J: TRBJ2-7
V: TRBV2
D: TRBD2
size: NA
CDR3: CASSERLAGGRSYEQYF
DNA: TGTGCCAGCAGTGAAAGGCTAGCGGGTGGGCGCTCCTACGAGCAGTACTTC

J: TRBJ1-1
V: TRBV18
D: TRBD1
size: NA
CDR3: CASSGGGQGHTEAFF
DNA: TGTGCCAGCTCAGGCGGAGGACAGGGGCACACTGAAGCTTTCTTT

J: TRBJ1-2
V: TRBV18
D: TRBD1
size: NA
CDR3: CASSPRDRGYGYTF
DNA: TGTGCCAGCTCACCCCGGGACAGGGGGTATGGCTACACCTTC

J: TRBJ2-5
V: TRBV20-1
D: NA
size: NA
CDR3: CSARGLQSKYF
DNA: TGCAGTGCTAGAGGCCTCCAGTCCAAGTACTTC

J: TRBJ2-7
V: TRBV7-8
D: NA
size: NA
CDR3: CASSLVSGHFYEQYF
DNA: TGTGCCAGCAGCTTAGTTTCGGGACACTTCTACGAGCAGTACTTC

J: TRBJ1-2
V: TRBV4-2
D: TRBD1
size: once
CDR3: CASSQHLTGGGNYGYTF
DNA: TGTGCCAGCAGCCAACACCTGACAGGGGGCGGAAACTATGGCTACACCTTC

J: TRBJ1-4
V: TRBV6-6
D: NA
size: few
CDR3: CASTTALGRANEKLFF
DNA: TGTGCCAGCACCACGGCCCTAGGGAGGGCTAATGAAAAACTGTTTTTT

J: TRBJ2-7
V: TRBV5-6
D: TRBD1
size: few
CDR3: CASSLRQGYEQYF
DNA: TGTGCCAGCAGCTTGAGACAGGGCTACGAGCAGTACTTC

J: TRBJ1-2
V: TRBV11-2
D: NA
size: NA
CDR3: CASSPRPGGGDGYTF
DNA: TGTGCCAGCAGCCCTAGGCCGGGCGGAGGTGACGGCTACACCTTC

J: TRBJ2-3
V: TRBV4-1
D: NA
size: NA
CDR3: CASSQGPGQTQYF
DNA: TGCGCCAGCAGCCAAGGCCCCGGACAGACGCAGTATTTT

J: TRBJ1-3
V: TRBV15
D: NA
size: NA
CDR3: CATSKTVPGNTIYF
DNA: TGTGCCACCAGCAAGACAGTCCCTGGAAACACCATATATTTT

J: TRBJ2-7
V: TRBV28
D: NA
size: NA
CDR3: CASSLVDYEQYF
DNA: TGTGCCAGCAGTTTGGTAGACTACGAGCAGTACTTC

J: TRBJ2-7
V: TRBV4-3
D: NA
size: NA
CDR3: CASSRALGGEQYF
DNA: TGCGCCAGCAGCCGTGCTCTGGGAGGCGAGCAGTACTTC

J: TRBJ1-6
V: TRBV19
D: NA
size: NA
CDR3: CASSIWQDNSPLHF
DNA: TGTGCCAGTAGTATCTGGCAGGATAATTCACCCCTCCACTTT

J: TRBJ2-7
V: TRBV9
D: TRBD2
size: NA
CDR3: CASSVGVAGSEQYF
DNA: TGTGCCAGCAGCGTAGGGGTAGCGGGAAGCGAGCAGTACTTC

J: TRBJ1-4
V: TRBV5-6
D: NA
size: NA
CDR3: CASSPGVLNEKLFF
DNA: TGTGCCAGCAGCCCCGGGGTCCTTAATGAAAAACTGTTTTTT

J: TRBJ1-2
V: TRBV28
D: NA
size: NA
CDR3: CASSRANYGYTF
DNA: TGTGCCAGCAGTCGAGCTAACTATGGCTACACCTTC

J: TRBJ1-1
V: TRBV28
D: NA
size: NA
CDR3: CASSRGNNFRPLTGMNTEAFF
DNA: TGTGCCAGCAGCCGAGGGAATAACTTTCGGCCACTGACAGGCATGAACACTGAAGCTTTCTTT

J: TRBJ2-5
V: TRBV10-3
D: NA
size: NA
CDR3: CAITPIRGQTQETQYF
DNA: TGTGCCATCACTCCCATAAGGGGACAAACCCAAGAGACCCAGTACTTC

J: TRBJ2-1
V: TRBV29-1
D: TRBD2
size: NA
CDR3: CSVGTSGRAGEQFF
DNA: TGCAGCGTAGGGACTAGCGGGAGGGCCGGTGAGCAGTTCTTC

J: TRBJ2-1
V: TRBV2
D: TRBD2
size: NA
CDR3: CASSVQRGATYNEQFF
DNA: TGTGCCAGCAGTGTTCAGCGGGGGGCGACCTACAATGAGCAGTTCTTC

J: TRBJ1-4
V: TRBV5-5
D: NA
size: few
CDR3: CASSFSPGQSRGYEKLFF
DNA: TGTGCCAGCAGCTTCAGCCCCGGACAGTCTCGAGGGTATGAAAAACTGTTTTTT

J: TRBJ1-2
V: TRBV29-1
D: TRBD1
size: NA
CDR3: CSVGTVYGYTF
DNA: TGCAGCGTCGGGACAGTCTATGGCTACACCTTC

J: TRBJ2-3
V: TRBV6-1
D: NA
size: few
CDR3: CASIPGHRSTDTQYF
DNA: TGTGCCAGCATCCCAGGGCACAGGAGCACAGATACGCAGTATTTT

J: TRBJ1-1
V: TRBV27
D: NA
size: NA
CDR3: CASRKGDTEAFF
DNA: TGTGCCAGTCGGAAGGGGGACACTGAAGCTTTCTTT

J: TRBJ1-1
V: TRBV27
D: NA
size: few
CDR3: CASSLTAYTEAFF
DNA: TGTGCCAGCAGTTTGACAGCCTACACTGAAGCTTTCTTT

J: TRBJ2-7
V: TRBV7-9
D: TRBD2
size: few
CDR3: CASLPDFPRGVYEQYF
DNA: TGTGCCAGCCTACCAGACTTTCCCCGGGGGGTCTACGAGCAGTACTTC

J: TRBJ2-3
V: TRBV2
D: TRBD2
size: NA
CDR3: CASSGASGRPGGTQYF
DNA: TGTGCATCCTCTGGGGCTAGCGGGAGGCCCGGAGGGACGCAGTATTTT

J: TRBJ1-5
V: TRBV2
D: NA
size: NA
CDR3: CASSEEEISNQPQHF
DNA: TGTGCCAGCAGTGAGGAGGAGATTAGCAATCAGCCCCAGCATTTT

J: TRBJ2-7
V: TRBV7-8
D: TRBD2
size: once
CDR3: CASSSADGGEDEQYF
DNA: TGTGCCAGCAGCTCGGCTGATGGGGGGGAGGACGAGCAGTACTTC

J: TRBJ1-1
V: TRBV19
D: TRBD1
size: few
CDR3: CASSDPGQAALEAFF
DNA: TGTGCCAGTAGTGACCCGGGACAGGCAGCTCTAGAAGCTTTCTTT

J: TRBJ1-1
V: TRBV5-1
D: NA
size: NA
CDR3: CASSLGVQGVEAFF
DNA: TGCGCCAGCAGCCTCGGGGTACAGGGCGTTGAAGCTTTCTTT

J: TRBJ1-5
V: TRBV6-1
D: NA
size: NA
CDR3: CASRPGVQPQHF
DNA: TGTGCCAGCAGGCCAGGGGTCCAGCCCCAGCATTTT

J: TRBJ1-1
V: TRBV29-1
D: NA
size: NA
CDR3: CSVEEMIGTEAFF
DNA: TGCAGCGTTGAAGAAATGATCGGCACTGAAGCTTTCTTT

J: TRBJ1-1
V: TRBV15
D: NA
size: NA
CDR3: CATSRDLEAEAFF
DNA: TGTGCCACCAGCAGAGATTTAGAGGCTGAAGCTTTCTTT

J: TRBJ2-1
V: TRBV9
D: NA
size: NA
CDR3: CASSVGVPSYNEQFF
DNA: TGTGCCAGCAGCGTCGGAGTTCCCTCCTACAATGAGCAGTTCTTC

J: TRBJ1-1
V: TRBV9
D: NA
size: NA
CDR3: CASSVVKGGGDEAFF
DNA: TGTGCCAGCAGCGTAGTAAAAGGGGGAGGGGATGAAGCTTTCTTT

J: TRBJ2-7
V: TRBV15
D: TRBD1
size: NA
CDR3: CATSKPPDRGLVWNYEQYF
DNA: TGTGCCACCAGCAAGCCTCCCGACAGGGGTTTGGTTTGGAACTACGAGCAGTACTTC

J: TRBJ1-2
V: TRBV9
D: NA
size: NA
CDR3: CASSVEVRTAYYGYTF
DNA: TGTGCCAGCAGCGTAGAGGTTCGGACAGCTTACTATGGCTACACCTTC